Below, one TCR beta chain is given with its context. This sample is part of a study of cytomegalovirus exposure and HLA in healthy donors. This CDR3 contains 13 residues. From germline, CDR1 is SGHAT and CDR2 FQNNGV. V lost 5 bases and J lost 6, with 14 bases in between. 60 Vbeta and 13 Jbeta primers were used in PCR. Sequencing was performed with immunoSEQ multiplex PCR; in TCRdb, only in-frame clones are kept and a portion is missing. This sample has fewer than 250,000 clones, with roughly four fifths found just once. The clonotype originates from a woman aged 25-40 years in good health and CMV-seropositive. The chain is built from TRBV11-2 and TRBJ2-7; D uncertain. Sequencing was carried out using PBMCs. Here the CDR3 reads CASSPSGNSEQYF. CDR3 bases: TGTGCCAGCAGCCCCAGTGGTAATTCCGAGCAGTACTTC.